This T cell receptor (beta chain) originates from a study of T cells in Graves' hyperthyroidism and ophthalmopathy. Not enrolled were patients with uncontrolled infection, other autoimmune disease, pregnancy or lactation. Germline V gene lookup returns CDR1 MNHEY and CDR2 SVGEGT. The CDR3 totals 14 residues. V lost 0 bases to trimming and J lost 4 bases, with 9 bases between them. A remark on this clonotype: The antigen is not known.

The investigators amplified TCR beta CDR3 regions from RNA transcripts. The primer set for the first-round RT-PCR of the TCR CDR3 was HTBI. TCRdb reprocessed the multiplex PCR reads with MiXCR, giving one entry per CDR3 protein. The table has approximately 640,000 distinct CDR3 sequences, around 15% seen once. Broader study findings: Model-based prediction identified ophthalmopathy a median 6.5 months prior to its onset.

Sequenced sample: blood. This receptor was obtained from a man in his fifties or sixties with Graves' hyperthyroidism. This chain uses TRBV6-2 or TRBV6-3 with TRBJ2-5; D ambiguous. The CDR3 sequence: CASSYSSPGETQYF. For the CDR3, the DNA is TGTGCCAGCAGTTACTCTAGCCCTGGAGAGACCCAGTACTTC.